This entry lists 21 T cell receptor beta chains sequenced from one sample in a study of Ad26.COV2.S vaccination and SARS-CoV-2 variants. Measured with immunoSEQ multiplex PCR; TCRdb has only the in-frame clones, and not every one. The sample shows 300,000 to 400,000 clones, less than 90% of them seen only once. Noted treatment: over 15 received Ad26.COV2.S at low or high dose, single or two shots; several received placebo; per-sample allocation not given. Sampling occurred on day 63 after the first vaccine or placebo injection. Sequencing was performed on peripheral blood, taken in a trial of Ad26.COV2.S vaccine versus placebo. Source of these receptors: a person between 18 and 65 years old who received the Ad26.COV2.S COVID-19 vaccine or a placebo.

This clone was detected only once. The chain joins TRBV21-1 to TRBJ1-1. TRBV21-1 is tagged as a pseudogene. The CDR3 is made up of 15 amino acids. The CDR3 loop is CASSKIAGGRTEAFF. In DNA form, the CDR3 reads TGTGCCAGCAGCAAAATTGCCGGGGGCAGGACTGAAGCTTTCTTT.

CDR3 coding DNA: TGCGCCAGCAGCTTAAGCTTTCAGGCCACTAGCACAGATACGCAGTATTTT. Protein sequence: CASSLSFQATSTDTQYF. The J gene is TRBJ2-3, the V gene TRBV5-1; no clear D gene. The V and J ends lost 2 bases and 0 bases respectively, with 16 bases between them. This CDR3 comprises 17 residues. Germline CDR1 is SGHRS and CDR2 is YFSETQ.

The chain carries TRBV19 and TRBJ1-5, with 8 bases fitting TRBD1. Germline assignment: CDR1 LNHDA and CDR2 SQIVND (reference sequence). Unmatched junction bases numbered 14, after V lost 8 bases and J lost 11 bases. This CDR3 is 14 amino acids long. The CDR3 here is CASGRVTGELAQHF. CDR3 DNA sequence: TGTGCCAGTGGGAGGGTGACAGGGGAATTAGCCCAGCATTTT.

CDR3 region: CASSLQGYYGYTF. The CDR3 DNA follows: TGTGCCAGCAGTTTACAGGGCTACTATGGCTACACCTTC. This chain connects TRBV12-3 or TRBV12-4 to TRBJ1-2; D possibly corresponds to TRBD1 (5 bases). The CDR3 is 13 residues long. V was trimmed by 2 bases and J by 3 bases, leaving 7 bases between them.

V gene TRBV5-6 combines with J gene TRBJ2-7; 7 nucleotides agree with TRBD1. This CDR3 comprises 14 residues. Germline values: CDR1 SGHDT, CDR2 YYEEEE. With V trimmed by 4 bases and J by 3 bases, 7 bases remained unmatched. CDR3: CASSPRQGYYEQYF. CDR3 DNA: TGTGCCAGCAGCCCGAGACAGGGCTACTACGAGCAGTACTTC.

The chain links TRBV27 to TRBJ1-6; D is possibly TRBD1 (6 bases). Looked up from germline, CDR1 is MNHEY and CDR2 is SMNVEV (reference sequence). The CDR3 spans 18 residues. V gave up 6 bases and J gave up 1 base, with 19 bases separating them. In DNA, the CDR3 is TGTGCCAGCAGAGACAGGCCCTCCTTTGGTTCCTATAATTCACCCCTCCACTTT. Its translation is CASRDRPSFGSYNSPLHF.

The CDR3 reads CASDPRGQGGLGYTF. CDR3 in DNA: TGTGCCAGCGACCCCCGGGGACAGGGGGGGTTGGGCTACACCTTC. This sequence joins TRBV28 and TRBJ1-2; 11 bases line up with TRBD1. V lost 8 bases to trimming and J lost 8 bases; unmatched junction nucleotides: 13. The germline CDR1 and CDR2 sequences are MDHEN and SYDVKM. The CDR3 consists of 15 residues.

This clone was observed a few times. V and J are TRBV6-2 or TRBV6-3 and TRBJ2-1; 7 bases are a match to TRBD2. V shed 4 bases, J shed 10 bases, and the junction held 7 bases outside the gene matches. This CDR3 region has 13 residues. CDR1 and CDR2 (germline): MNHEY, SVGEGT. The CDR3 sequence: CASSSREEGEQFF. CDR3 DNA: TGTGCCAGCAGTTCCCGGGAGGAGGGGGAGCAGTTCTTC.

The chain couples TRBV4-2 to TRBJ2-3, with TRBD1 matching 8 bases. CDR3 size: 16 residues. The V gene's germline CDR1 is LGHNA and CDR2 YNFKEQ. The trim removed 0 bases at V and 6 bases at J, leaving 8 bases unmatched. Here the CDR3 reads CASSQDRGQGGDTQYF. The DNA of the CDR3 is TGTGCCAGCAGCCAAGACAGGGGGCAAGGAGGGGATACGCAGTATTTT.

The chain uses TRBV4-3 and TRBJ2-1, with D possibly TRBD2 on 5 matching bases. V was trimmed by 0 bases and J by 4 bases, leaving 13 bases between them. The germline V gene has CDR1 LGHNA and CDR2 YSLEER. This CDR3 is 16 amino acids long. The CDR3 DNA sequence: TGCGCCAGCAGCCAAGATATGGGATGGACTTACAATGAGCAGTTCTTC. Translation gives CASSQDMGWTYNEQFF.

On this clone itself: A single base separates this from a much larger clone, so it may be a read error. Other DNA sequences in this sample translate to the same CDR3. V gene TRBV12-3 or TRBV12-4 combines with J gene TRBJ2-7; D is unclear. The ends were cut back, 3 bases at V and 3 bases at J, with 6 bases in the middle. The CDR3 covers 12 residues. The CDR3 DNA is TGTGCCAGCAGTTTCTCTGGCTACGAGCAGTACTTC. Amino acids: CASSFSGYEQYF.

In its sample, this clone was seen once. This rearrangement joins TRBV28 to TRBJ1-2; D is undetermined. Trimming took 5 bases from V and 7 from J, leaving 14 bases between them. This CDR3 comprises 13 residues. Per germline, CDR1 MDHEN and CDR2 SYDVKM. The CDR3 here is CASSKGGVFGYTF. The DNA for the CDR3 is TGTGCCAGCAGTAAGGGTGGAGTTTTTGGCTACACCTTC.

As regards this clone: An end of the junction differs from the germline gene, which may be a read error. This chain links TRBV7-7 with TRBJ2-2, with 7 bases identical to TRBD1. The CDR3 loop spans 15 amino acids. The germline gives CDR1 SSHAT, CDR2 FNYEAQ (reference sequence). The CDR3 DNA is TGTGCTAGCAGCCCCGACAGGGCCCCCACCGGGGAGCTGTTTTTT. Amino acids: CASSPDRAPTGELFF.

V usage is TRBV28 and J usage is TRBJ2-2; D is unresolved. This CDR3 has 14 amino acids. V was clipped by 3 bases and J by 6 bases, with 11 bases between them. From germline, CDR1 is MDHEN and CDR2 SYDVKM. CDR3 protein: CASSFWDEAGELFF. CDR3 DNA: TGTGCCAGCAGTTTTTGGGATGAGGCCGGGGAGCTGTTTTTT.

The rearrangement uses TRBV5-5 and TRBJ1-6, with unresolved D. The CDR3 is 15 residues long. Germline V gives CDR1 SGHKS, CDR2 YYEKEE (reference sequence). Trimming shortened V by 0 bases and J by 10 bases, and 14 bases separated the two germline ends. CDR3 DNA sequence: TGTGCCAGCAGCTTGGCTATACAGAGTGTCTCACCCCTCCACTTT. It translates to CASSLAIQSVSPLHF.

V gene TRBV7-2 combines with J gene TRBJ2-7; TRBD1 matches 8 bases. V lost 3 bases to trimming and J lost 0 bases; unmatched junction nucleotides: 4. Germline CDR1 is SGHTA and CDR2 is FQGNSA. The CDR3 contains 15 residues. The CDR3 spells CASSFGQGGSYEQYF. DNA of the CDR3: TGTGCCAGCAGCTTCGGACAGGGTGGCTCCTACGAGCAGTACTTC.

The rearrangement uses TRBV4-2 and TRBJ1-5; TRBD1 agrees at 9 bases. V gave up 3 bases and J gave up 3 bases; unmatched junction bases: 12. This CDR3 spans 18 amino acids. CDR1 and CDR2 (germline): LGHNA, YNFKEQ. The CDR3 reads CASSHVWTGVRDNQPQHF. CDR3 coding DNA: TGTGCCAGCAGCCACGTTTGGACAGGGGTAAGGGACAATCAGCCCCAGCATTTT.

The CDR3 loop reads CSVERSGSQQYF. CDR3 coding DNA: TGCAGCGTTGAACGGTCAGGGTCTCAGCAGTACTTC. V gene TRBV29-1 combines with J gene TRBJ2-7, with D possibly TRBD1 on 5 matching bases. This CDR3 comprises 12 residues. The germline V gene encodes CDR1 SQVTM and CDR2 ANQGSEA. Trimming removed 2 bases from V and 8 bases from J, with 13 bases in between.

The rearrangement links TRBV11-2 to TRBJ2-1, with 13 positions matching TRBD2. CDR3 length: 16 amino acids. Germline-derived CDR1 and CDR2 are SGHAT and FQNNGV. Trimming removed 6 bases from V and 5 bases from J; junction bases left unmatched: 7. The CDR3 loop is CASRSPGLAGNNEQFF. CDR3 in DNA: TGTGCCAGCAGATCACCGGGACTAGCGGGAAACAATGAGCAGTTCTTC.

The chain recombines TRBV24-1 with TRBJ2-3, with TRBD1 identical over 8 bases. V was pared by 0 bases and J by 6 bases, with 10 bases of the junction left unmatched. The germline CDR1 and CDR2 sequences are KGHDR and SFDVKD. The CDR3 contains 17 residues. CDR3 DNA sequence: TGTGCCACCAGTGATTTGAAGGGCGGACAGGGTCAGGATACGCAGTATTTT. Translation: CATSDLKGGQGQDTQYF.

This chain joins TRBV27 and TRBJ1-1, with D possibly being TRBD1 (5 bases). CDR1 is MNHEY and CDR2 is SMNVEV in the germline V gene (reference sequence). Trimming cost V 2 bases and J 6 bases, with 7 bases left between them. The CDR3 runs 12 residues. The CDR3 protein is CASSLGGAEAFF. The CDR3 DNA reads TGTGCCAGCAGTTTAGGAGGGGCTGAAGCTTTCTTT.